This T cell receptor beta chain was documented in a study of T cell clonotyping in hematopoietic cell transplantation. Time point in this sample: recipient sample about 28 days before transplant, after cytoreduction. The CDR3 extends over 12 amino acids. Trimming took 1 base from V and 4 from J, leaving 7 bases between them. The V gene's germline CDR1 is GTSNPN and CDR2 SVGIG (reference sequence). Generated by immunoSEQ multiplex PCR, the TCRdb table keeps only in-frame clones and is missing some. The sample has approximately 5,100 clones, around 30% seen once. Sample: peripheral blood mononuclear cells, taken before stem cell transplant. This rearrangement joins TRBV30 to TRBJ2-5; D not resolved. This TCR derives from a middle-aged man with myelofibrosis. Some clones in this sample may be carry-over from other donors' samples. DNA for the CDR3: TGTGCCTGGAGTGCCAGCAGAGAGACCCAGTACTTC. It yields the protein CAWSASRETQYF.